Listed below are T cell receptor beta chains from one sample, sequenced in a study of blood T cell repertoires in COVID-19. The protocol was immunoSEQ multiplex PCR, while the TCRdb copy is restricted to in-frame clones and leaves out a portion. The repertoire holds around 130,000 clones, with around 84% as singletons. Source material: PBMCs or T cells enriched from blood (not recorded which). The receptors originated from a man aged 40-55 years with acute COVID-19. Each CDR3 is given with its conserved first and last residue. The D gene is left open where the match is weak. Not every row has a clone size; where given, it reads once, few, many or a size class.

j_gene	v_gene	abundance	d_gene	CDR3nt	CDR3aa
TRBJ1-3	TRBV5-4	.	TRBD1	TGTGCCAGCAGCTTGAGGACAGGGGCAAACTCTGGAAACACCATATATTTT	CASSLRTGANSGNTIYF
TRBJ1-2	TRBV6-5	.	.	TGTGCCAGCACCCGGGATGCGAACTATGGCTACACCTTC	CASTRDANYGYTF
TRBJ1-5	TRBV6-1	.	.	TGTGCCAGCAGAGAATTGGCAGGGGCGCAGAACAATCAGCCCCAGCATTTT	CASRELAGAQNNQPQHF
TRBJ1-5	TRBV11-2	few	TRBD1	TGTGCCAGCAGCTTAGCGGGACAGCCTGATCAGCCCCAGCATTTT	CASSLAGQPDQPQHF
TRBJ2-2	TRBV2	.	TRBD1	TGTGCCAGCAGTCCTCAGGGGGCGGACACCGGGGAGCTGTTTTTT	CASSPQGADTGELFF
TRBJ1-4	TRBV6-1	.	.	TGTGCCAGCAGTGAATTGGGCGTTAATGAAAAACTGTTTTTT	CASSELGVNEKLFF
TRBJ1-5	TRBV7-2	.	.	TGTGCCAGCAGCCCCGGGTGGGGAGAACAGCCCCAGCATTTT	CASSPGWGEQPQHF
TRBJ2-7	TRBV6-5	.	TRBD1	TGTGCCAGCAGCACCGGGACAGGGTCCTACGAGCAGTACTTC	CASSTGTGSYEQYF
TRBJ2-1	TRBV18	.	.	TGTGCCAGCTCACCTCCTTTGGCACAGGCTCCTAAAGGCAGCTCCTACAATGAGCAGTTCTTC	CASSPPLAQAPKGSSYNEQFF
TRBJ2-7	TRBV3-1/TRBV3-2	.	.	TGTGCCAGCAGACCCGATCGGCCGCGGGGCGAGCAGTACTTC	CASRPDRPRGEQYF
TRBJ1-1	TRBV28	few	.	TGTGCCAGCAGTCCAACAGGTCACACTGAAGCTTTCTTT	CASSPTGHTEAFF
TRBJ2-5	TRBV19	.	TRBD2	TGTGCCAGTACCAGGACTAGCGTAACACAAGAGACCCAGTACTTC	CASTRTSVTQETQYF
TRBJ1-2	TRBV2	.	.	TGTGCCAGCAGCGCAAGCCGGGACACCCGAGGGGACTATGGCTACACCTTC	CASSASRDTRGDYGYTF
TRBJ1-6	TRBV30	.	.	TGTGCCTGGAGTGTAGTCAGCGAGGGTTCACCCCTCCACTTT	CAWSVVSEGSPLHF
TRBJ2-1	TRBV20-1	.	.	TGCAGTGCCAGGGGGGATGAGCAGTTCTTC	CSARGDEQFF
TRBJ1-4	TRBV19	.	TRBD1	TGTGCCAGTAGCCCTGACAGGGTTAATGAAAAACTGTTTTTT	CASSPDRVNEKLFF
TRBJ1-5	TRBV2	.	.	TGTGCCAGCAGTCTCAGGGCAGTGGAGCCCCAGCATTTT	CASSLRAVEPQHF
TRBJ2-3	TRBV29-1	.	TRBD2	TGCAGCGTTGCGGGACTAGGCACAGATACGCAGTATTTT	CSVAGLGTDTQYF
TRBJ2-2	TRBV5-1	.	TRBD2	TGCGCCAGCAGCTCTAGCGGGGGGCTGAACACCGGGGAGCTGTTTTTT	CASSSSGGLNTGELFF
TRBJ2-7	TRBV2	.	.	TGTGCCAGCAGTGATGGAGAAGGCGTCCCCTACGAGCAGTACTTC	CASSDGEGVPYEQYF
TRBJ1-1	TRBV19	.	.	TGTGCCAGTAGTATAGTAGCCGGGGGGACTGAAGCTTTCTTT	CASSIVAGGTEAFF
TRBJ2-4	TRBV5-1	.	.	TGCGCCAGCAGCTTGCCTAGGTTGACCAAAAACATTCAGTACTTC	CASSLPRLTKNIQYF
TRBJ2-1	TRBV5-1	.	TRBD2	TGCGCCAGCAGCTTCACTAGCGGGAACTACAATGAGCAGTTCTTC	CASSFTSGNYNEQFF
TRBJ1-1	TRBV11-1	.	.	TGTGCCAGCAGCCGGCTACCTTCACAGGGAACTGAAGCTTTCTTT	CASSRLPSQGTEAFF
TRBJ2-2	TRBV5-8	.	TRBD1	TGTGCCAGCAGCTTGGTTCCGGGACAGGGCGACACCGGGGAGCTGTTTTTT	CASSLVPGQGDTGELFF
TRBJ2-1	TRBV7-3	.	.	TGTGCCAGCAGCTTGTCCGGGAATGAGCAGTTCTTC	CASSLSGNEQFF
TRBJ2-2	TRBV7-9	.	.	TGTGCCAGCACCTCCAACACGAACACCGGGGAGCTGTTTTTT	CASTSNTNTGELFF
TRBJ1-4	TRBV5-1	once	.	TGCGCCAGCAGCTTGGCCGGGGCAACTAATGAAAAACTGTTTTTT	CASSLAGATNEKLFF
TRBJ2-5	TRBV7-7	.	.	TGTGCTAGCAGCTTATCGTTCAACAGGCTAGGGGAGACCCAGTACTTC	CASSLSFNRLGETQYF
TRBJ1-2	TRBV6-5	.	.	TGTGCCAGCAGTTACTCGATCGGCGAGGGTTCCTATGGCTACACCTTC	CASSYSIGEGSYGYTF
TRBJ2-3	TRBV24-1	.	TRBD2	TGTGCCACCAGTGTCCTGGGGGGGGGCACAGATACGCAGTATTTT	CATSVLGGGTDTQYF
TRBJ2-7	TRBV19	.	.	TGTGCCAGTTCTAAGACTCCCTACGAGCAGTACTTC	CASSKTPYEQYF
TRBJ1-2	TRBV20-1	.	TRBD1	TGCAGTGCTAAGTCGACAGGGACCGACACCTTC	CSAKSTGTDTF
TRBJ1-6	TRBV2	.	TRBD1	TGTGCCAGCCGACCGGGACAGGGGAATTCACCCCTCCACTTT	CASRPGQGNSPLHF
TRBJ1-1	TRBV19	.	TRBD1	TGTGCCAGTAGTATATCCAGGGGGCGTTTGAAGAACACTGAAGCTTTCTTT	CASSISRGRLKNTEAFF
TRBJ1-6	TRBV5-6	few	.	TGTGCCAGCAGCTTCGGGGGACCCAATTCACCCCTCCACTTT	CASSFGGPNSPLHF
TRBJ2-1	TRBV2	.	TRBD2	TGTGCCAGCACCGGGACTAGCGTTTACAATGAGCAGTTCTTC	CASTGTSVYNEQFF
TRBJ1-2	TRBV28	.	.	TGTGCCAGCAGTCCCCCGGGGTACCAATTCTATGGCTACACCTTC	CASSPPGYQFYGYTF
TRBJ1-1	TRBV6-4	.	TRBD1	TGTGCCAGCAGCCCTACAGGGGGAAGGGACATGAACACTGAAGCTTTCTTT	CASSPTGGRDMNTEAFF
TRBJ2-1	TRBV5-1	.	TRBD2	TGCGCCAGCAGCTTGGAACTAGCGGGAGGAGGTGAGCAGTTCTTC	CASSLELAGGGEQFF
TRBJ2-4	TRBV18	.	TRBD2	TGTGCCAGCTCGACTAGCGGGGGGGCGGACATTCAGTACTTC	CASSTSGGADIQYF
TRBJ1-6	TRBV27	.	.	TGTGCCAGCAGTTCGGGAGGTGGGAGTAATTCACCCCTCCACTTT	CASSSGGGSNSPLHF
TRBJ2-2	TRBV13	.	TRBD2	TGTGCCAGCAGCTCCCCTACTAGCGTAAACACCGGGGAGCTGTTTTTT	CASSSPTSVNTGELFF
TRBJ2-7	TRBV6-5	.	.	TGTGCCAGCAGTTACTCGGAGGGCGCATCCTACGAGCAGTACTTC	CASSYSEGASYEQYF
TRBJ2-1	TRBV5-1	.	.	TGCGCCAGCAAACAGGGGGGGATGGATGAGCAGTTCTTC	CASKQGGMDEQFF
TRBJ1-5	TRBV12-3/TRBV12-4	.	.	TGTGCCAGCAGTTCTTCAAACTATCAGCCCCAGCATTTT	CASSSSNYQPQHF
TRBJ1-2	TRBV20-1	.	.	TGCAGTGCTAAGGGGGATAGGGGATGGACCTTC	CSAKGDRGWTF
TRBJ1-3	TRBV7-2	.	.	TGTGCCAGCAGCTTAGGGGGCGACACCATATATTTT	CASSLGGDTIYF
TRBJ2-7	TRBV6-5	.	.	TGTGCCAGCAGCACCACGACAGCGGGTAGCGACGAGCAGTACTTC	CASSTTTAGSDEQYF
TRBJ2-6	TRBV9	.	.	TGTGCCAGCAGCGTAAGAGGGGGCTCTGGGGCCAACGTCCTGACTTTC	CASSVRGGSGANVLTF
TRBJ2-7	TRBV2	.	.	TGTGCCAGCAGGGCCCACAGGGAATCCTACGAGCAGTACTTC	CASRAHRESYEQYF
TRBJ2-5	TRBV12-5	.	TRBD1	TGTGCTAGTGGCCGAGGGACAGCTAACCAAGAGACCCAGTACTTC	CASGRGTANQETQYF